What follows are 18 T cell receptor beta chains derived from one specimen sequenced in a study of T cell repertoires in cytomegalovirus infection. TCRdb recomputed calls from the reads with MiXCR, one row per CDR3 protein. The table includes roughly 630,000 distinct CDR3 sequences, 24% detected once. The sequenced sample was CD8+ T cells from PBMCs. Receptors were obtained from a human donor in good health (CMV status not recorded). Some clones in this sample may be carry-over from other donors' samples.

This chain joins TRBV20-1 and TRBJ2-7, with a possible D match to TRBD1 (5 bases). Germline CDR1 is DFQATT and CDR2 is SNEGSKA (reference sequence). The ends were cut back, 5 bases at V and 3 bases at J, with 14 bases in the middle. This CDR3 has 13 amino acids. In nucleotides, the CDR3 is TGCAGTGCTTGGAAGACAGACCTCTACGAGCAGTACTTC. Amino acid sequence: CSAWKTDLYEQYF.

This clonotype was picked up many times. V and J are TRBV6-5 and TRBJ2-1; TRBD2 is a possible D gene (5 bases). The germline V gene encodes CDR1 MNHEY and CDR2 SVGAGI. The CDR3 runs 17 residues. V gave up 2 bases and J gave up 8 bases, with 22 bases separating them. CDR3 protein: CASSYQILNLDSHEQFF. Here the CDR3 DNA reads TGTGCCAGCAGTTACCAAATTCTGAACTTGGACTCGCATGAGCAGTTCTTC.

In nucleotides, the CDR3 is TGTGCCAGCAGCTTATGGCAGGGGGCTGCAGATACGCAGTATTTT. This encodes CASSLWQGAADTQYF. The chain combines TRBV7-3 with TRBJ2-3, with 8 nucleotides matching TRBD1. CDR1 SGHTA and CDR2 FQGTGA come from the germline V gene. The CDR3 consists of 15 residues. V lost 2 bases, J lost 4 bases, and 5 bases stayed unmatched.

The chain joins TRBV19 to TRBJ1-5; D gene ambiguous. V lost 1 base to trimming and J lost 9 bases, with 16 bases between them. The CDR3 contains 15 residues. CDR1 is LNHDA, CDR2 SQIVND, per germline (reference sequence). The CDR3 region is CASSIAARPPRPQHF. CDR3 DNA sequence: TGTGCCAGTAGTATAGCCGCGCGGCCCCCTCGGCCCCAGCATTTT. The variable domain in full, completed from reference TRBV19 and TRBJ1-5, reads DGGITQSPKYLFRKEGQNVTLSCEQNLNHDAMYWYRQDPGQGLRLIYYSQIVNDFQKGDIAEGYSVSREKKESFPLTVTSAQKNPTAFYLCASSIAARPPRPQHFGDGTRLSIL.

The chain employs TRBV9 and TRBJ1-1, with TRBD1 as a possible D gene (5 bases). This CDR3 comprises 14 residues. From germline, CDR1 is SGDLS and CDR2 YYNGEE. Trimming shortened V by 7 bases and J by 1 base, and 14 bases separated the two germline ends. The CDR3 sequence is CASFTTVKNTEAFF. CDR3 DNA sequence: TGTGCCAGCTTTACGACAGTTAAGAACACTGAAGCTTTCTTT.

This clonotype has a handful of counts. This sequence joins TRBV6-1 and TRBJ1-4; a possible D gene is TRBD1 (6 bases). The germline gives CDR1 MNHNS, CDR2 SASEGT. V shed 6 bases and J shed 8 bases, with 22 bases lying between them. The CDR3 sequence is 16 residues long. CDR3 protein: CASSRSASGAREKLFF. CDR3 sequence (DNA): TGTGCCAGCAGCCGCTCTGCCTCAGGGGCACGAGAAAAACTGTTTTTT.

This clonotype was seen only a few times. The gene calls are TRBV6-1 and TRBJ2-7, with 10 bases fitting TRBD1. The CDR3 runs 14 residues. The germline V gene encodes CDR1 MNHNS and CDR2 SASEGT. J was trimmed by 7 bases and V by 5 bases; bases with no gene match: 8. The CDR3 here is CASSRGQGVREQYF. CDR3 DNA sequence: TGTGCCAGCAGTCGTGGACAGGGGGTGCGGGAGCAGTACTTC.

This sequence joins TRBV7-3 and TRBJ2-3; no definite D call. The germline V and J ends were trimmed by 0 bases and 5 bases, with 15 bases remaining between them. The CDR3 loop spans 16 amino acids. Germline CDR1 SGHTA, CDR2 FQGTGA. Written as DNA, the CDR3 is TGTGCCAGCAGCTTAACTGTCACGGATAGGTTAGATACGCAGTATTTT. Amino acid sequence: CASSLTVTDRLDTQYF.

This clonotype was detected ten times or more. The chain carries TRBV7-3 and TRBJ2-1, with TRBD2 identical over 10 bases. The CDR3 has 15 residues. The germline V gene has CDR1 SGHTA and CDR2 FQGTGA. J was trimmed by 6 bases and V by 5 bases; bases with no gene match: 7. DNA of the CDR3: TGTGCCAGCAGCCACGCTAGCGGGGGTGCCAATGAGCAGTTCTTC. Translated: CASSHASGGANEQFF.

V gene TRBV5-1 combines with J gene TRBJ2-3, with D uncertain. V lost 4 bases and J lost 6, with 21 bases in between. Germline V gene data show CDR1 as SGHRS and CDR2 as YFSETQ. The CDR3 spans 16 residues. The CDR3 is CASSHLDSSGVDTQYF. The DNA for the CDR3 is TGCGCCAGCAGCCATCTTGACTCCTCTGGGGTGGATACGCAGTATTTT. The full variable domain, rest sourced from reference TRBV5-1 and TRBJ2-3, is KAGVTQTPRYLIKTRGQQVTLSCSPISGHRSVSWYQQTPGQGLQFLFEYFSETQRNKGNFPGRFSGRQFSNSRSEMNVSTLELGDSALYLCASSHLDSSGVDTQYFGPGTRLTVL.

This clonotype showed up many times. V usage is TRBV7-3 and J usage is TRBJ2-1, with D possibly matching TRBD1 (6 bases). V lost 5 bases to trimming and J lost 2 bases, with 16 bases between them. The germline CDR1 and CDR2 sequences are SGHTA and FQGTGA. The CDR3 is 16 residues long. The CDR3 bases are TGTGCCAGCAGCCTCAGCCTCAGGGGAACCTACAATGAGCAGTTCTTC. As protein: CASSLSLRGTYNEQFF.

The chain carries TRBV28 and TRBJ2-7; D is uncertain. The CDR3 runs 11 residues. Germline V lookup: CDR1 MDHEN, CDR2 SYDVKM. Deletions cut 8 bases from V and 7 bases from J, with 12 bases between. The DNA for the CDR3 is TGTGCCAGCGGATTCTACGCGGAGCAGTACTTC. Translation gives CASGFYAEQYF.

This clonotype was counted a single time. The junction and the germline gene differ at one end; a read error may be behind it. The chain links TRBV9 to TRBJ2-1, with 10 bases lining up with TRBD1. CDR1 and CDR2 (germline): SGDLS, YYNGEE. The CDR3 length is 17 residues. CDR3 sequence: CASSVVRTGGADNGQFF. CDR3 sequence (DNA): TGTGCCAGCAGCGTAGTACGGACAGGGGGTGCCGACAATGGGCAGTTCTTC. The complete variable domain, with remaining parts taken from reference TRBV9 and TRBJ2-1, reads DSGVTQTPKHLITATGQRVTLRCSPRSGDLSVYWYQQSLDQGLQFLIQYYNGEERAKGNILERFSAQQFPDLHSELNLSSLELGDSALYFCASSVVRTGGADNGQFFGPGTRLTVL.

The rearrangement joins TRBV12-3 or TRBV12-4 to TRBJ2-7; a possible D gene is TRBD1 (5 bases). This CDR3 contains 16 residues. Trimming pared 3 bases from V and 3 bases from J, leaving 18 bases between. The CDR3 sequence: CASSFTTESPYYEQYF. CDR3 in DNA: TGTGCCAGCAGTTTCACGACAGAATCTCCCTACTACGAGCAGTACTTC.

This clonotype has a count of ten or more. V and J are TRBV7-6 and TRBJ2-3; D not certain. From germline, CDR1 is SGHVS and CDR2 FNYEAQ. V was shortened by 1 base and J by 5 bases, with 7 bases between the two germline ends. The CDR3 runs 13 residues. CDR3 nucleotide sequence: TGTGCCAGCAGCTTAGGGTGGGAAGATACGCAGTATTTT. Its translation: CASSLGWEDTQYF.

This chain uses TRBV29-1 with TRBJ2-2; D is perhaps TRBD2 (7 bases). This CDR3 spans 16 amino acids. CDR1 SQVTM and CDR2 ANQGSEA come from the germline V gene. V lost 6 bases to trimming and J lost 0 bases, with 17 bases between them. CDR3: CSVWGGQGSNTGELFF. The DNA for the CDR3 is TGCAGCGTGTGGGGGGGGCAGGGATCGAACACCGGGGAGCTGTTTTTT.

The chain recombines TRBV11-2 with TRBJ2-5, with 9 bases identical to TRBD1. Germline CDR1 reads SGHAT; CDR2 reads FQNNGV. Trimming at V came to 5 bases and at J to 7 bases, leaving 14 bases not matched to a gene. The CDR3 is 16 residues long. In nucleotides, the CDR3 is TGTGCCAGCAGCCCATGGGACAGGGACAACCGAGGGACCCAGTACTTC. Translating it yields CASSPWDRDNRGTQYF.

This clonotype was seen many times. The chain combines TRBV7-2 with TRBJ2-7; TRBD2 might be the D (6 bases). Germline CDR1 is SGHTA and CDR2 is FQGNSA. Trimming pared 1 base from V and 0 bases from J, leaving 16 bases between. The CDR3 sequence is 17 residues long. CDR3 nucleotides: TGTGCCAGCAGCTTAGGATTTGGCGGGGCCAGCTCCTACGAGCAGTACTTC. Translating gives CASSLGFGGASSYEQYF. The whole variable domain, remainder taken from reference TRBV7-2 and TRBJ2-7, is GAGVSQSPSNKVTEKGKDVELRCDPISGHTALYWYRQSLGQGLEFLIYFQGNSAPDKSGLPSDRFSAERTGGSVSTLTIQRTQQEDSAVYLCASSLGFGGASSYEQYFGPGTRLTVT.